This entry concerns a single T cell receptor beta chain. The data originate from a study of blood T cell repertoires in COVID-19. The overall study: COVID-19 samples, acute and convalescent, were from the United States, Italy and Spain. In each case, the material was cDNA or gDNA derived from T cells, B-cell-depleted T cells, or PBMCs.

During active infection, Seattle patients enrolled and were then monitored through disease. The CDR3 runs to 19 residues. CDR1 and CDR2 (germline): LGHNA, YSLEER. V shed 3 bases, J shed 0 bases, and the junction held 9 bases outside the gene matches. Per the study methods: From reference gene primer amplification, estimates of nucleated cell counts were derived. Measured with immunoSEQ multiplex PCR; TCRdb has only the in-frame clones, and not every one. The DNA gave D and trimming, while V, J and clone size come from that table. This table holds some 74,000 clones, approximately 90% found once. V is TRBV4-3 and J is TRBJ2-6, with 9 bases fitting TRBD1. What was sequenced was peripheral blood. The receptor's source is a man aged 50 or older with COVID-19, enrolled during active disease. CDR3 in DNA: TGCGCCAGCAGCCAGTACGGGACAGGGTTTCCCTCTGGGGCCAACGTCCTGACTTTC. Amino acids: CASSQYGTGFPSGANVLTF.